Listed below are T cell receptor beta chains from one sample, sequenced in a study of blood T cell repertoires in COVID-19. The method was immunoSEQ multiplex PCR; TCRdb's version includes in-frame clones alone and lacks a portion of them. Here the sample spans approximately 160,000 clones, around 84% being singletons. Sample: PBMCs or T cells enriched from blood (not recorded which). The source is a man aged 40-55 years who had recovered from COVID-19. CDR3s include the opening cysteine and the closing phenylalanine or tryptophan. A D gene is named only where the DNA matches it firmly. Clone size is stated in some rows and not others, as once, few, many or a class when expanded.

clone size	D gene	V gene	CDR3 length	J gene	CDR3 protein	CDR3 DNA
.	.	TRBV5-8	16	TRBJ1-5	CASSPVEGVSNQPQHF	TGTGCCAGCAGCCCGGTTGAAGGGGTTAGCAATCAGCCCCAGCATTTT
.	TRBD2	TRBV3-1/TRBV3-2	16	TRBJ2-1	CASSPRRAGGRNEQFF	TGTGCCAGCAGCCCCAGGAGGGCGGGGGGCCGCAATGAGCAGTTCTTC
.	TRBD1	TRBV5-4	17	TRBJ2-2	CASSPDYRGPNTGELFF	TGTGCCAGCAGCCCAGACTACAGGGGGCCAAACACCGGGGAGCTGTTTTTT
.	.	TRBV19	14	TRBJ2-2	CASGTSGASGELFF	TGTGCCAGTGGCACCTCAGGGGCGTCCGGGGAGCTGTTTTTT
many	TRBD1	TRBV3-1/TRBV3-2	16	TRBJ1-5	CASSQGQVFSNQPQHF	TGTGCCAGCAGCCAGGGACAGGTTTTTAGCAATCAGCCCCAGCATTTT
.	TRBD1	TRBV6-5	14	TRBJ2-2	CASNPGQGPGELFF	TGTGCCAGCAACCCGGGACAGGGTCCCGGGGAGCTGTTTTTT
.	TRBD1	TRBV7-9	14	TRBJ2-5	CASRLRGPQETQYF	TGTGCCAGCAGACTCAGGGGGCCCCAAGAGACCCAGTACTTC
.	.	TRBV10-2	15	TRBJ2-3	CASSEPRTLPDTQYF	TGCGCCAGCAGTGAGCCCCGGACTCTTCCGGATACGCAGTATTTT
.	.	TRBV11-2	13	TRBJ2-2	CASISVNTGELFF	TGTGCCAGCATATCAGTGAACACCGGGGAGCTGTTTTTT
once	.	TRBV6-4	14	TRBJ2-2	CATKPDTNTGELFF	TGTGCCACCAAACCGGACACGAACACCGGGGAGCTGTTTTTT
.	TRBD1	TRBV29-1	12	TRBJ1-2	CSVDRGLGGYTF	TGCAGCGTGGACAGGGGGCTAGGAGGCTACACCTTC
.	.	TRBV5-1	14	TRBJ1-1	CASSLAAGSTEAFF	TGCGCCAGCAGCCTCGCGGCCGGGAGCACTGAAGCTTTCTTT
.	TRBD1	TRBV5-4	12	TRBJ1-2	CASSSGTADPTF	TGTGCCAGCAGCTCCGGGACAGCCGACCCCACCTTC
.	TRBD1	TRBV27	16	TRBJ1-2	CASSFDYGQGRTGYTF	TGTGCCAGCAGTTTCGACTATGGACAGGGGAGAACGGGCTACACCTTC
.	TRBD1	TRBV3-1/TRBV3-2	13	TRBJ1-3	CASSWDRDNTIYF	TGTGCCAGCAGCTGGGACAGGGATAACACCATATATTTT
.	.	TRBV14	15	TRBJ1-2	CASSQGGTTHYGYTF	TGTGCCAGCAGCCAAGGAGGGACAACTCACTATGGCTACACCTTC
.	TRBD1	TRBV29-1	14	TRBJ1-5	CSACGTGGCQPQHF	TGCAGCGCATGCGGGACAGGGGGATGTCAGCCCCAGCATTTT
.	.	TRBV7-2	14	TRBJ2-1	CARGGGSSYNEQFF	TGTGCCAGGGGCGGGGGCAGCTCCTACAATGAGCAGTTCTTC
.	.	TRBV9	15	TRBJ2-1	CASSVRLGVYNEQFF	TGTGCCAGCAGCGTGAGACTAGGGGTCTACAATGAGCAGTTCTTC
.	TRBD1	TRBV18	16	TRBJ1-2	CASSPGTWTGRYGYTF	TGTGCCAGCTCACCCGGAACATGGACAGGCCGCTATGGCTACACCTTC
.	TRBD1	TRBV19	14	TRBJ1-2	CASSIYTGDYGYTF	TGTGCCAGTAGTATCTACACAGGGGACTATGGCTACACCTTC
.	.	TRBV9	16	TRBJ2-1	CASSPSSAGRYYEQFF	TGTGCCAGCAGCCCATCCTCGGCGGGGCGCTATTATGAGCAGTTCTTC
few	.	TRBV2	14	TRBJ1-5	CASRAGAGNQPQHF	TGTGCCAGCAGGGCAGGGGCCGGTAATCAGCCCCAGCATTTT
.	.	TRBV18	17	TRBJ1-6	CASSPDKMIGMGSPLHF	TGTGCCAGCTCGCCCGACAAGATGATCGGGATGGGTTCACCCCTCCACTTT
.	TRBD1	TRBV5-1	16	TRBJ1-6	CASSLRTGSSNSPLHF	TGCGCCAGCAGCTTGCGGACAGGGTCGAGTAATTCACCCCTCCACTTT
.	.	TRBV6-5	13	TRBJ2-1	CASSSPNGNEQFF	TGTGCCAGCAGTTCTCCCAACGGGAATGAGCAGTTCTTC
.	.	TRBV9	15	TRBJ2-3	CASNLVGVGGDTQYF	TGTGCCAGCAACCTTGTGGGGGTGGGAGGAGATACGCAGTATTTT
.	.	TRBV6-5	13	TRBJ2-7	CASSPAREYEQYF	TGTGCCAGCAGCCCGGCGAGGGAATACGAGCAGTACTTC
.	TRBD1	TRBV29-1	13	TRBJ1-2	CSVAGTADYGYTF	TGCAGCGTAGCCGGGACAGCCGACTATGGCTACACCTTC
.	.	TRBV7-9	16	TRBJ1-5	CASSRQDLYSNQPQHF	TGTGCCAGCAGCCGACAGGACCTTTATAGCAATCAGCCCCAGCATTTT
.	.	TRBV5-1	13	TRBJ1-4	CASSLSRREKLFF	TGCGCCAGCAGCTTGAGCAGGAGGGAAAAACTGTTTTTT
.	.	TRBV18	14	TRBJ1-2	CASSPGQGYYGYTF	TGTGCCAGCTCACCAGGGCAGGGCTACTATGGCTACACCTTC
.	TRBD1	TRBV5-1	14	TRBJ1-2	CASSPGQPSYGYTF	TGCGCCAGCAGCCCGGGACAGCCGTCCTATGGCTACACCTTC
.	TRBD1	TRBV5-5	14	TRBJ1-2	CASSSPGQGYGYTF	TGTGCCAGCAGTTCACCGGGACAGGGATATGGCTACACCTTC
.	.	TRBV7-2	14	TRBJ1-2	CASSPRTDIYGYTF	TGTGCCAGCAGCCCGCGGACAGACATTTATGGCTACACCTTC
.	TRBD1	TRBV9	14	TRBJ1-1	CASSGHPTGFEAFF	TGTGCCAGCAGCGGGCACCCGACAGGGTTTGAAGCTTTCTTT
.	.	TRBV7-3	15	TRBJ2-7	CASSPSPAGLYEQYF	TGTGCCAGCAGCCCAAGCCCGGCGGGTCTATACGAGCAGTACTTC
.	.	TRBV10-3	14	TRBJ1-4	CAISDGVSNEKLFF	TGTGCCATCAGTGACGGGGTGTCTAATGAAAAACTGTTTTTT
.	TRBD2	TRBV2	18	TRBJ2-1	CASREDIGAGFPYNEQFF	TGTGCCAGCAGGGAAGACATCGGAGCGGGGTTCCCCTACAATGAGCAGTTCTTC
.	TRBD2	TRBV6-5	14	TRBJ2-5	CASSFLTSGETQYF	TGTGCCAGCAGTTTCCTGACTAGCGGGGAGACCCAGTACTTC
many	.	TRBV10-2	12	TRBJ1-2	CASRTGNYGYTF	TGCGCCAGCAGGACAGGAAACTATGGCTACACCTTC
.	TRBD1	TRBV11-3	14	TRBJ2-5	CASSRDRGQETQYF	TGTGCCAGCAGCCGGGACAGGGGCCAAGAGACCCAGTACTTC
.	TRBD2	TRBV9	16	TRBJ2-5	CASSGSLAGGLETQYF	TGTGCCAGCAGCGGCTCGTTAGCGGGGGGGTTAGAGACCCAGTACTTC
.	.	TRBV7-2	14	TRBJ2-5	CASSLGTTQETQYF	TGTGCCAGCAGCTTAGGGACTACCCAAGAGACCCAGTACTTC
.	.	TRBV5-8	15	TRBJ1-6	CASSTDSAYNSPLHF	TGTGCCAGCAGCACGGACAGCGCTTATAATTCACCCCTCCACTTT